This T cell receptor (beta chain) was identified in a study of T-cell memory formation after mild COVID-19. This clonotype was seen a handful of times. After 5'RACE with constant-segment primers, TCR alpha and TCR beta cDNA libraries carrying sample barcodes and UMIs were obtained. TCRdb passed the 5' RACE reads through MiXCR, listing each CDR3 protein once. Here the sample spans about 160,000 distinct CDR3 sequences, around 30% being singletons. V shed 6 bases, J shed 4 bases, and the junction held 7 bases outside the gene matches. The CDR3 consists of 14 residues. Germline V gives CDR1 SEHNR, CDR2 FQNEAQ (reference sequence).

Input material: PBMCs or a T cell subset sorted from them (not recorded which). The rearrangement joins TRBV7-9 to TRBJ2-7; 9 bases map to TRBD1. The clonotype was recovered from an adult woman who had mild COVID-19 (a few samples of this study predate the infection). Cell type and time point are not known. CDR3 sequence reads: CASRPGTGSYEQYF. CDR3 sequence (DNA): TGTGCCAGCAGGCCCGGGACAGGGAGTTACGAGCAGTACTTC.